This T cell receptor (beta chain) derives from a study of T-cell reconstitution after alpha-beta-depleted transplantation in children. Molecular barcoding with unique molecular identifiers was used for the TCRbeta library. TCRdb passed the PCR reads through MiXCR, listing each CDR3 protein once. Of 150,000 to 200,000 distinct CDR3 sequences listed, around 7% are singletons. CDR1 is SQVTM, CDR2 ANQGSEA, per germline. Trimming took 2 bases from V and 15 from J, leaving 17 bases between them. The CDR3 totals 12 residues. This clonotype was recorded many times. The receptor was derived from a human donor who donated a stem cell graft to a child with Wiskott-Aldrich syndrome. The chain couples TRBV29-1 to TRBJ2-1; D is possibly TRBD1 (6 bases). Sequenced here: PBMCs from the stem cell graft donor, sampled from the stem cell graft. In nucleotides, the CDR3 is TGCAGCGTTGAATTAGAGACTCTCAGGGGGTTCTTC. It specifies CSVELETLRGFF.